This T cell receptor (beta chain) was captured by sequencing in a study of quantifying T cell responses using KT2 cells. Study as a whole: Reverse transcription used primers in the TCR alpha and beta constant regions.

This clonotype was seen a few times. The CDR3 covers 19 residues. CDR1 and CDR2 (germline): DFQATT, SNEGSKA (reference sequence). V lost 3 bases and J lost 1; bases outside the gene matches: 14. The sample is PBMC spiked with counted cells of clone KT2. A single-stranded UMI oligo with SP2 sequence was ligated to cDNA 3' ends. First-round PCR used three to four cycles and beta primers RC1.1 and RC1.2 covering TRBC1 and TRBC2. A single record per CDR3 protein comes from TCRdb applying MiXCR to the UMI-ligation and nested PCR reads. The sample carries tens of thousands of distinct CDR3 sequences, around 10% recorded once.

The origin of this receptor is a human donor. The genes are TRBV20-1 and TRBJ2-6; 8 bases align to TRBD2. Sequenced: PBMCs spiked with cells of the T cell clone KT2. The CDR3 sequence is CSASDYSSAGGSGANVLTF. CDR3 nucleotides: TGCAGTGCTAGTGATTATTCAAGTGCGGGAGGATCTGGGGCCAACGTCCTGACTTTC.